The clone carrying this T cell receptor (beta chain) was counted a few times. Its antigen remains unidentified. Within the sample, other DNA sequences also encode this same CDR3. The CDR3 loop spans 14 amino acids. Germline CDR1 reads SGHTA; CDR2 reads FQGNSA. The trim removed 5 bases at V and 4 bases at J, leaving 1 base unmatched. The data are from a study of shared clonotypes between healthy human individuals. Study-level findings and limits: Clonotype sharing across donors was expected to vary with sequencing depth. What naive subsets generally showed was a larger estimated richness than memory subsets showed.

It was CD45RO-negative cells, positively selected for CCR7, that made up naive CD8 cells, with terminally differentiated effector memory CD45RA+ cells excluded. The protocol was immunoSEQ multiplex PCR, while the TCRdb copy is restricted to in-frame clones and leaves out a portion. The table includes a few million clones, roughly 93% detected once. Sequencing used naive CD8+ T cells from PBMCs. The chain is built from TRBV7-2 and TRBJ1-5; 11 bases map to TRBD1. The sequence derives from a man aged 18 to 35 in good health. Some clones in this sample may be carry-over from other donors' samples. The CDR3, as DNA: TGTGCCAGCAGCGGGACAGGGGGGAATCAGCCCCAGCATTTT. Protein: CASSGTGGNQPQHF.